One and the same sample provided the 9 T cell receptor beta chains below, sequenced in a study of blood T cell repertoires in COVID-19 (dated by TCRdb to the early 2020s). The library came from the immunoSEQ multiplex PCR assay. TCRdb took over this immuneACCESS table, retaining in-frame rearrangements with V and J assigned. Such tables are incomplete; in checked studies, under half of the missing clones stem from an unresolved V gene, and the remainder is unexplained. In all, the sample holds approximately 440,000 clones, and about nine tenths of those were seen once. In total, the top ten clones hold less than 0.75% of the sample. The sequenced sample was PBMCs or T cells enriched from blood (not recorded which). Receptors were obtained from a man aged 18 to 29 who had recovered from COVID-19.

The rearrangement uses TRBV27 and TRBJ1-4; tentatively, D is TRBD1 (5 bases). The CDR3 contains 17 residues. V was pared by 7 bases and J by 0 bases, with 18 bases between. Per the germline V gene, CDR1 is MNHEY and CDR2 is SMNVEV (reference sequence). CDR3 sequence: CASTIFRGFATNEKLFF. CDR3 DNA: TGTGCCAGCACTATATTCCGGGGGTTCGCAACTAATGAAAAACTGTTTTTT.

This rearrangement joins TRBV6-1 to TRBJ2-3, with no clear D. The CDR3 consists of 15 residues. Germline V gene lookup returns CDR1 MNHNS and CDR2 SASEGT. V lost 0 bases, J lost 0 bases, and 7 bases lay in between. The DNA of the CDR3 is TGTGCCAGCAGTGAAGCTCGGGTTAGCACAGATACGCAGTATTTT. Its protein is CASSEARVSTDTQYF.

V is TRBV10-3 and J is TRBJ2-1; TRBD1 aligns across 7 bases. Germline V gene sequence: CDR1 ENHRY, CDR2 SYGVKD. Trimming took 6 bases from V and 2 from J; bases not matched to a gene: 7. The CDR3 length is 15 residues. This CDR3 reads CAISQDRVAYNEQFF. In nucleotides, the CDR3 is TGTGCCATCAGCCAAGACAGGGTCGCCTACAATGAGCAGTTCTTC.

V gene TRBV19 combines with J gene TRBJ1-1; weak D call: TRBD1 (6 bases). V was pared by 5 bases and J by 1 base, with 17 bases between. Germline V CDR1 and CDR2: LNHDA, SQIVND (reference sequence). The CDR3 runs to 16 residues. For the CDR3, the DNA is TGTGCCAGTAGTGCCGGGACAAGAGATACGAACACTGAAGCTTTCTTT. This translates into CASSAGTRDTNTEAFF.

The CDR3 loop is CASSWGPGQGAMGTEAFF. CDR3 nucleotides: TGCGCCAGCAGTTGGGGGCCGGGACAGGGGGCGATGGGCACTGAAGCTTTCTTT. V is TRBV5-1 and J is TRBJ1-1; TRBD1 matches 12 bases. The CDR3 consists of 18 residues. The J segment lost 4 bases and the V segment lost 5 bases, leaving 15 bases of the junction unmatched. CDR1 is SGHRS and CDR2 is YFSETQ in the germline V gene.

The chain couples TRBV4-1 to TRBJ2-1, with TRBD1 matching over 8 bases. There are 18 residues in the CDR3. Germline V CDR1 and CDR2: MGHRA, YSYEKL. Germline trimming cut 0 bases from V and 8 bases from J; bases unmatched to any gene: 15. The CDR3 region is CASSQEEGQGRNSDEQFF. Written as DNA, the CDR3 is TGCGCCAGCAGCCAAGAGGAAGGACAGGGTCGTAATAGCGATGAGCAGTTCTTC.

The rearrangement joins TRBV7-3 to TRBJ1-1; D gene uncertain. CDR1 is SGHTA, CDR2 FQGTGA, per germline. The length of the CDR3 is 13 residues. Deletions cut 6 bases from V and 0 bases from J, with 8 bases between. The chain's CDR3 is CASSPQVNTEAFF. CDR3 DNA sequence: TGTGCCAGCAGTCCGCAGGTGAACACTGAAGCTTTCTTT. Drawing the rest from reference TRBV7-3 and TRBJ1-1, the complete variable domain is GAGVSQTPSNKVTEKGKYVELRCDPISGHTALYWYRQSLGQGPEFLIYFQGTGAADDSGLPNDRFFAVRPEGSVSTLKIQRTERGDSAVYLCASSPQVNTEAFFGQGTRLTVV.

V is TRBV11-3 and J is TRBJ2-1; D not certain. V lost 3 bases, J lost 2 bases, and 14 bases lay in between. The germline gives CDR1 SGHNT, CDR2 YENEEA. The CDR3 sequence is 16 residues long. As DNA, the CDR3 is TGTGCCAGCAGCTTTGCTAGTTCTGGTCCCTACAATGAGCAGTTCTTC. This translates into CASSFASSGPYNEQFF.

This clone is a singleton in its sample. This chain uses TRBV27 with TRBJ1-2; 8 bases match TRBD1. J was trimmed by 7 bases and V by 6 bases; bases with no gene match: 4. CDR1 is MNHEY, CDR2 SMNVEV, per germline (reference sequence). The CDR3 contains 12 residues. The chain's CDR3 is CASRDRESGYTF. CDR3 coding DNA: TGTGCCAGCAGGGACAGGGAAAGTGGCTACACCTTC.